This TCR beta chain was observed in a study of shared clonotypes between healthy human individuals (TCRdb year 2020). At the level of the whole study: The cohort included a few men and a couple of women between 18 and 49 years of age. For each donor, CD4 naive and CD4 memory were each run on three plates, CD8 naive on two plates, and CD8 memory on one plate. The study deeply sequenced blood TCR repertoires of about 5 healthy adults to estimate repertoire size and the extent of clonotype sharing between individuals. To increase sequencing depth and limit assay-specific biases, TCR repertoire library preparation and sequencing were carried out by different laboratories using diverse techniques. Per donor, leukapheresis produced somewhere between about 0.9 and 10 billion PBMCs. Study-level results and caveats: Naive subsets generally had larger estimated clonotype richness than memory subsets did. Sampling was restricted to blood, and TCR repertoires in tissues likely differ from the TCR repertoires found in blood. Rarefaction of sorted-subset datasets indicated incomplete sequencing despite the large sequencing depth. Pairwise subsampling indicated that sequencing depth was expected to affect the degree of clonotype sharing among donors. The small number of donors limited the genetic and exposure-history diversity represented. Clonotypes shared by all four sorted-subset donors showed higher generation probabilities than non-shared clonotypes. When several donors were compared, the shared fraction of clonotypes was about 5.2% for naive CD4, around 3.5% for naive CD8, roughly 2.3% for memory CD4, and 0.35% to 0.4% for memory CD8.

Comment on this clone: Its binding antigen is unknown. Base qualities are not at hand, and no much larger clone is one base apart. The same CDR3 can be traced to other DNA sequences in this sample.

The donors were healthy, HIV-negative adults with no recently reported acute infections or vaccinations. Every donor was a Caucasian adult living in Nashville, Tennessee, USA. CD4+ T cells were enriched through magnetic negative selection, after which naive cells were positively selected on CD45RA and the remaining negative fraction served as the memory subset. After blood collection by leukapheresis, PBMCs were isolated using Ficoll-Histopaque density gradient centrifugation and then cryopreserved in the vapor phase of liquid nitrogen. Purity and quantity of every magnetically sorted T cell population were checked by analytical flow cytometry. Genomic DNA was isolated from each sorted fraction and quantified by UV absorbance on a Nanodrop 2000c. TCR CDR3 regions were amplified from genomic DNA by multiplex PCR using the deep immunoSEQ assay. Extracted genomic DNA from each cell subset was distributed evenly across all wells of several immunoSEQ 96-well plates, and each plate was treated as a replicate. For sorted subsets, each replicate PCR was loaded with about 200 ng genomic DNA, equivalent to roughly 30,000 T cell genomes. The purified libraries were quantified using a Qubit 3.0 fluorometer, sized with a Bioanalyzer 2100, and then quantified again using the KAPA Library Quantification kit. Every immunoSEQ 96-well plate was sequenced on a separate single-read 150-cycle Illumina NextSeq 550 flow cell. The study's processing was this. Because only junctional sequences without quality scores were contained in the immunoSEQ output, filtering matching that applied to full-length reads could not be performed. Sequences were annotated with PyIR, a Python wrapper for IgBLAST v1.9, and V/J genes and CDR3 were assigned using IMGT germline references. Reads were removed for weak V/J assignments (E-value above 1e-6), missing CDR3, stop codons, out-of-frame junctions, or ambiguous translated residues. V3J clonotypes were defined by identical inferred V gene, J gene, and CDR3 amino acid sequence. The percentage overlap between two repertoires was calculated by dividing the number of shared unique clonotypes by the size of the smaller repertoire. RTK rarefaction, the Chao1 estimator, and Recon v2.1 estimates of unobserved clonotypes were used to assess repertoire richness. Generation probabilities for all TCRbeta clonotypes obtained by the gDNA method from four donors were computed using OLGA. Here the immuneACCESS table is served through TCRdb, limited to in-frame sequences with V and J called. Missing clones are a known gap in these copies; in checked studies unresolved V genes cover under half, and the rest lacks a known reason. V, J and clone size were drawn from that table, and D and trimming were deduced from the DNA. The sample table shows a few million clones, and 93% are seen once. The ten largest account for 0.35% to 0.5% of the sample.

Sample: naive CD4+ T cells from PBMCs. The intended sense of this specimen's cell subset or site label: CD45RA+ positively selected. The TCR comes from a man between 18 and 35 years old in good health. Some clones in this sample may be carry-over from other donors' samples.

The CDR3 here reads CASSLGGPYEQYF. The DNA reads TGTGCCAGCAGCTTAGGGGGCCCCTACGAGCAGTACTTC. The chain is encoded by TRBV7-3 joined to TRBJ2-7; possibly the D gene is TRBD1, per 6 matching bases. The CDR3 sequence holds 13 residues, the cysteine and phenylalanine included. Only the CDR3 part of the read is kept: 39 bases, read in frame from the first base. Trimming removed 2 bases from V and 2 bases from J, leaving 7 bases between the germline ends. CDR1 SGHTA and CDR2 FQGTGA were looked up in the germline V gene.